The sample holds a few counts of the clone carrying this TCR beta chain. Its antigen is not identified. Using its own MiXCR run on the 5' RACE reads, TCRdb lists one record per CDR3 protein. The data show approximately 700,000 distinct CDR3 sequences, 15% to 20% seen once. The data originate from a study of identical twins. Study outcomes and limitations: Cord blood's abundant beta clonotypes had fewer insertions, unlike memory repertoires.

These sequences were also reported in another study, on T cells expressing NK-cell markers.

The sequenced sample consisted of PBMCs. The receptor's source is a woman in her late teens or twenties in good health.

CDR3 sequence: CASSSGTSGKVTQYF. The CDR3 DNA sequence: TGTGCCAGCAGCTCTGGGACTAGCGGGAAGGTGACCCAGTACTTC. The genes are TRBV7-2 and TRBJ2-5; the match to TRBD2 covers 13 bases. Trimming removed 4 bases from V and 7 bases from J; junction bases left unmatched: 6. Per germline, CDR1 SGHTA and CDR2 FQGNSA. The CDR3 loop spans 15 amino acids.